This T cell receptor beta chain stems from a study of shared clonotypes between healthy human individuals. General study results and limits: Unshared clonotypes carried lower generation probabilities than those common to all four donors. The sampled material consisted only of blood, and tissue repertoires are likely to differ. Naive subsets, compared against memory subsets, generally had larger estimated richness values.

About this clone itself: Its antigen is not identified.

Generated by immunoSEQ multiplex PCR, the TCRdb table keeps only in-frame clones and is missing some. The sample lists fewer than 800,000 clones, roughly nine tenths occurring once. The CDR3 runs 16 residues. Trimming stripped 1 base from V and 1 base from J, with 13 bases between. CDR1 and CDR2 from the germline V gene are KGHSH and LQKENI. Positive CCR7 selection of CD45RO-negative cells yielded the naive CD8 cells, and terminally differentiated effector memory CD45RA+ cells were excluded. Material for sequencing was naive CD8+ T cells sorted from blood. The rearrangement links TRBV18 to TRBJ1-1, with no clear D. This TCR was sampled from a man aged 30-40 years in good health. CDR3 region: CASSPRIDQANTEAFF. In DNA, the CDR3 is TGTGCCAGCTCACCACGAATCGACCAAGCGAACACTGAAGCTTTCTTT.